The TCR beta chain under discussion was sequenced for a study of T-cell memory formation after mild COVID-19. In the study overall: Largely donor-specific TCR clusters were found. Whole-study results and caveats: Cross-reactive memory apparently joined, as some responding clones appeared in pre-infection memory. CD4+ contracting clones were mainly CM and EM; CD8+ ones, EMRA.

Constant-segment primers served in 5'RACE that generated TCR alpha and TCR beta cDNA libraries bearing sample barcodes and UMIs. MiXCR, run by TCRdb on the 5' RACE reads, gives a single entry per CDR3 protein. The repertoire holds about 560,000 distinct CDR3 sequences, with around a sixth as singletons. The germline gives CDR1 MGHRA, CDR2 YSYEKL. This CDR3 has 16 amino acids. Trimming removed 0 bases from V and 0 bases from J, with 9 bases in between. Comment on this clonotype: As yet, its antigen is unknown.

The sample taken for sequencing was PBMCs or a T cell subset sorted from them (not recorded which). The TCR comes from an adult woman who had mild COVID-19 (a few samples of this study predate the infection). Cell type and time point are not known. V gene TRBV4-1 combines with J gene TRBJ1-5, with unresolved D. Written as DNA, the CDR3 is TGCGCCAGCAGCCAAGATGAAGCTTATAGCAATCAGCCCCAGCATTTT. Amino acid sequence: CASSQDEAYSNQPQHF.